This entry lists 29 T cell receptor beta chains sequenced from one sample in a study of blood T cell repertoires in COVID-19. Data came from immunoSEQ multiplex PCR; TCRdb stores just in-frame clones and leaves some out. The sample consists of about 310,000 clones, around 89% of them appearing once. The source material was PBMCs or T cells enriched from blood (not recorded which). The receptors derive from a woman aged 40 to 49 who had recovered from COVID-19.

V usage is TRBV7-8 and J usage is TRBJ2-6; tentatively, D is TRBD1 (6 bases). Deletions cut 1 base from V and 9 bases from J, with 16 bases between. The CDR3 contains 16 residues. Germline-derived CDR1 and CDR2 are SGHVS and FQNEAQ. The CDR3 DNA reads as TGTGCCAGCAGCTTAGGAGGGCAGGGGTTCGGCAACGTCCTGACTTTC. The encoded protein is CASSLGGQGFGNVLTF.

The chain combines TRBV10-3 with TRBJ1-2; 11 nucleotides match TRBD1. The V gene's germline CDR1 is ENHRY and CDR2 SYGVKD. J lost 3 bases, V lost 4 bases, and 4 bases had no gene match. The CDR3 consists of 15 residues. Here the CDR3 reads CAISGTGGVDYGYTF. The CDR3 DNA follows: TGTGCCATCAGTGGGACAGGGGGCGTTGACTATGGCTACACCTTC.

The CDR3 nucleotides are TGCGCCAGCAGAAAAGGGCCAGGGTTCGTGTACGAGCAGTACTTC. Protein sequence: CASRKGPGFVYEQYF. V usage is TRBV23-1 and J usage is TRBJ2-7; D is perhaps TRBD1 (5 bases). TRBV23-1 is recorded as an ORF, its role being uncertain. CDR3 length: 15 residues. Trimming shortened V by 6 bases and J by 4 bases, and 19 bases separated the two germline ends.

The J gene is TRBJ2-5, the V gene TRBV28, with 8 bases fitting TRBD1. The CDR3 has 15 residues. Germline-derived CDR1 and CDR2 are MDHEN and SYDVKM. The ends lost 6 bases at V and 5 bases at J; junction bases unmatched: 11. CDR3 in amino acids: CASRDTQGARETQYF. CDR3 DNA: TGTGCCAGCAGGGATACCCAGGGGGCGCGGGAGACCCAGTACTTC.

V gene TRBV10-3 combines with J gene TRBJ2-1; 12 bases are shared with TRBD2. CDR1 and CDR2 (germline): ENHRY, SYGVKD. This CDR3 comprises 16 residues. V was pared by 6 bases and J by 4 bases, with 7 bases of the junction left unmatched. The CDR3 bases are TGTGCCATCAGCGGACTAGCGGGGATTAGATACAATGAGCAGTTCTTC. Encoded protein: CAISGLAGIRYNEQFF.

The chain joins TRBV5-1 to TRBJ1-3, with D unresolved. The length of the CDR3 is 15 residues. CDR1 and CDR2 (germline): SGHRS, YFSETQ. V shed 1 base and J shed 0 bases, with 8 bases lying between them. In nucleotides, the CDR3 is TGCGCCAGCAGCTTGACCGCGAACTCTGGAAACACCATATATTTT. It translates to CASSLTANSGNTIYF.

This sequence joins TRBV30 and TRBJ2-1, with TRBD2 identical over 8 bases. Germline lookup yields CDR1 GTSNPN and CDR2 SVGIG (reference sequence). Trimming at V came to 7 bases and at J to 3 bases, leaving 8 bases not matched to a gene. The CDR3 length is 14 residues. The CDR3 DNA follows: TGTGCCTTTAAAAGCGGGAGAAACTACAATGAGCAGTTCTTC. Protein sequence: CAFKSGRNYNEQFF.

The chain uses TRBV9 and TRBJ1-1; D is ambiguous. Deletions cut 1 base from V and 6 bases from J, with 13 bases between. Looked up from germline, CDR1 is SGDLS and CDR2 is YYNGEE. The CDR3 runs 14 residues. Here the CDR3 reads CASSVRGGIAEAFF. CDR3 DNA: TGTGCCAGCAGCGTACGAGGAGGGATCGCTGAAGCTTTCTTT. The whole variable domain, remainder taken from reference TRBV9 and TRBJ1-1, is DSGVTQTPKHLITATGQRVTLRCSPRSGDLSVYWYQQSLDQGLQFLIQYYNGEERAKGNILERFSAQQFPDLHSELNLSSLELGDSALYFCASSVRGGIAEAFFGQGTRLTVV.

The chain recombines TRBV2 with TRBJ2-3, with TRBD1 matching over 7 bases. The CDR3 spans 15 residues. Germline CDR1 reads SNHLY; CDR2 reads FYNNEI. V dropped 6 bases and J dropped 6; count of bases not matched to a gene: 12. CDR3 sequence: CASRRLGGRDDTQYF. CDR3 DNA: TGTGCCAGCAGGAGGTTAGGGGGCCGGGACGATACGCAGTATTTT.

The chain is built from TRBV19 and TRBJ1-5, with D tentatively TRBD1 (6 bases). Germline V gene data show CDR1 as LNHDA and CDR2 as SQIVND (reference sequence). Trimming took 3 bases from V and 0 from J, leaving 15 bases between them. CDR3 length: 17 residues. Written as DNA, the CDR3 is TGTGCCAGTAGTATCGGAGGGGGGGGAAGTAGCAATCAGCCCCAGCATTTT. This translates into CASSIGGGGSSNQPQHF.

The chain employs TRBV18 and TRBJ2-4, with TRBD1 matching over 10 bases. Germline CDR1 and CDR2: KGHSH and LQKENI. The CDR3 runs 15 residues. V lost 4 bases, J lost 7 bases, and 7 bases stayed unmatched. CDR3 in DNA: TGTGCCAGCTCACGGGACAGGGGCCAGGGTAACATTCAGTACTTC. Its protein is CASSRDRGQGNIQYF.

The chain combines TRBV19 with TRBJ2-7, with 11 bases identical to TRBD2. CDR1 LNHDA and CDR2 SQIVND come from the germline V gene (reference sequence). The CDR3 is 15 amino acids. J lost 4 bases, V lost 3 bases, and 5 bases had no gene match. The CDR3 sequence is CASSISGRASYEQYF. CDR3 nucleotide sequence: TGTGCCAGTAGTATTAGCGGGAGGGCCTCGTACGAGCAGTACTTC.

This chain uses TRBV27 with TRBJ1-2; D may be TRBD1 (6 bases). The CDR3 extends over 16 amino acids. V was pared by 10 bases and J by 0 bases, with 21 bases between. The germline CDR1 and CDR2 sequences are MNHEY and SMNVEV (reference sequence). The CDR3, as DNA: TGTGCCATCCGATCGGGGGGCGAATACTCTAACTATGGCTACACCTTC. Protein sequence: CAIRSGGEYSNYGYTF.

This chain links TRBV18 with TRBJ2-7; 11 nucleotides align to TRBD2. The germline V gene has CDR1 KGHSH and CDR2 LQKENI. This CDR3 has 15 amino acids. Germline trimming cut 4 bases from V and 3 bases from J; bases unmatched to any gene: 5. CDR3 sequence (DNA): TGTGCCAGCTCACGACCACTAGCGGGGGACTACGAGCAGTACTTC. This encodes CASSRPLAGDYEQYF.

The chain carries TRBV12-2 and TRBJ2-1; TRBD2, as called in the table, went unchecked against the DNA. TRBV12-2 is a pseudogene segment. CDR3 length: 16 amino acids. CDR3 region: CASRLNPGGGSNEQFF. CDR3 nucleotides: TGTGCAAGTCGCTTGAACCCCGGGGGAGGATCGAATGAGCAGTTCTTC.

The rearrangement links TRBV19 to TRBJ2-1; D perhaps matches TRBD2 (6 bases). Trimming removed 0 bases at V and 2 bases at J, with 20 bases between. The CDR3 extends over 19 amino acids. CDR1 and CDR2 from the germline V gene are LNHDA and SQIVND (reference sequence). CDR3 bases: TGTGCCAGTAGTATAGATGGAGTCATCGGGAGCGGTCCCTACAATGAGCAGTTCTTC. This codes for CASSIDGVIGSGPYNEQFF.

The V and J genes are TRBV10-3 and TRBJ2-3; TRBD2 is a possible D gene (5 bases). Germline-derived CDR1 and CDR2 are ENHRY and SYGVKD. This CDR3 spans 14 amino acids. V lost 11 bases and J 6 bases, leaving 21 bases between the germline ends. CDR3 region: CAARQDSSGDTQYF. The CDR3 DNA is TGTGCCGCCCGGCAGGACTCCTCCGGGGATACGCAGTATTTT.

This chain uses TRBV4-2 with TRBJ2-3; 8 bases are shared with TRBD2. This CDR3 is built from 18 residues. Germline CDR1 LGHNA, CDR2 YNFKEQ. The V gene end was trimmed by 2 bases and the J gene end by 2 bases; junction bases not matched to a gene: 12. Here the CDR3 reads CASSQLTPGRGITDTQYF. In nucleotides, the CDR3 is TGTGCCAGCAGCCAACTCACACCCGGGAGGGGTATCACAGATACGCAGTATTTT.

For this clone: One end of the junction fails to match germline, which may point to a read error. The chain links TRBV5-4 to TRBJ2-1; 7 bases agree with TRBD2. The CDR3 is 16 amino acids. Germline CDR1 SGHNT, CDR2 YYREEE (reference sequence). CDR3 nucleotides: TGTGCCAGCAGTTTGGTGGGGTCTTTGGGGCAGGGAGGGCTGTTCTTC. Protein sequence: CASSLVGSLGQGGLFF.

This chain links TRBV6-2 or TRBV6-3 with TRBJ2-5; possibly TRBD1 for D (5 bases). The CDR3 consists of 13 residues. CDR1 MNHEY and CDR2 SVGEGT come from the germline V gene. Trimming removed 2 bases at V and 5 bases at J, with 9 bases between. This CDR3 reads CASSYTGWETQYF. The CDR3 DNA sequence: TGTGCCAGCAGTTACACAGGTTGGGAGACCCAGTACTTC.

The rearrangement links TRBV9 to TRBJ2-1, with TRBD1 identical over 9 bases. Germline CDR1 SGDLS, CDR2 YYNGEE. This CDR3 is built from 15 residues. The V gene end was trimmed by 4 bases and the J gene end by 4 bases; junction bases not matched to a gene: 6. CDR3 region: CASSFRDRAYNEQFF. In DNA, the CDR3 is TGTGCCAGCAGCTTCCGGGACAGGGCTTACAATGAGCAGTTCTTC.

This chain uses TRBV4-3 with TRBJ1-2; 7 bases map to TRBD1. J gave up 8 bases and V 3 bases, and 9 bases lay outside the gene matches. This CDR3 is 14 amino acids long. Germline V CDR1 and CDR2: LGHNA, YSLEER. This CDR3 is CASSQDTGAVGYTF. The CDR3 DNA reads as TGCGCCAGCAGCCAGGATACAGGGGCTGTCGGCTACACCTTC.

V is TRBV28 and J is TRBJ2-7; D might be TRBD2 (6 bases). The CDR3 runs 15 residues. The V gene's germline CDR1 is MDHEN and CDR2 SYDVKM. V lost 8 bases to trimming and J lost 4 bases, with 21 bases between them. This CDR3 is CASRDRTIFGYEQYF. The CDR3 DNA follows: TGTGCCAGCCGGGACCGGACTATTTTTGGATACGAGCAGTACTTC.

The chain joins TRBV10-3 to TRBJ1-3; TRBD1 aligns across 8 bases. Trimming took 0 bases from V and 0 from J; bases not matched to a gene: 4. Germline V gene lookup returns CDR1 ENHRY and CDR2 SYGVKD. CDR3 length: 17 amino acids. CDR3 bases: TGTGCCATCAGTGAGTCGCGGACAGGGACCTCTGGAAACACCATATATTTT. It is translated as CAISESRTGTSGNTIYF.

The chain links TRBV11-2 to TRBJ2-5; D might be TRBD2 (7 bases). Germline V gene data show CDR1 as SGHAT and CDR2 as FQNNGV. CDR3 size: 13 residues. Trimming pared 7 bases from V and 5 bases from J, leaving 14 bases between. The CDR3 DNA is TGTGCCAGCACATGGCGGGGGCGGGAGACCCAGTACTTC. Protein sequence: CASTWRGRETQYF.

V gene TRBV5-4 combines with J gene TRBJ2-6, with 9 bases matching TRBD1. The CDR3 is made up of 17 amino acids. Germline V lookup: CDR1 SGHNT, CDR2 YYREEE (reference sequence). Trimming at V came to 0 bases and at J to 2 bases, leaving 3 bases not matched to a gene. The CDR3 DNA is TGTGCCAGCAGCTTGGGGGACAGGGTGGCTGGGGCCAACGTCCTGACTTTC. It encodes CASSLGDRVAGANVLTF.

V usage is TRBV7-2 and J usage is TRBJ2-1, with D perhaps matching TRBD2 (5 bases). Germline assignment: CDR1 SGHTA and CDR2 FQGNSA. The ends were cut back, 2 bases at V and 7 bases at J, with 12 bases in the middle. The CDR3 covers 14 residues. The CDR3 protein is CASSLMLAGNEQFF. In DNA, the CDR3 is TGTGCCAGCAGCTTAATGCTAGCTGGGAATGAGCAGTTCTTC.

The V call is TRBV24-1, the J call TRBJ1-5; the D is unclear. This CDR3 spans 14 amino acids. The germline V gene encodes CDR1 KGHDR and CDR2 SFDVKD. Trimming stripped 4 bases from V and 1 base from J, with 7 bases between. The CDR3 DNA reads as TGTGCCACCAGTGACCCCGGGAGCAATCAGCCCCAGCATTTT. Its translation: CATSDPGSNQPQHF.

This chain connects TRBV7-8 to TRBJ2-7; the D gene is possibly TRBD2 (6 bases). The CDR3 runs 14 residues. The germline V and J ends were trimmed by 3 bases and 4 bases, with 13 bases remaining between them. From germline, CDR1 is SGHVS and CDR2 FQNEAQ. Here the CDR3 DNA reads TGTGCCAGCAGCTTGTTCGCGGGATTGTACGAGCAGTACTTC. It is translated as CASSLFAGLYEQYF.